The rows below give T cell receptor beta chains drawn from one sample of a study of T-cell reconstitution after alpha-beta-depleted transplantation in children. Using its own MiXCR run on the PCR reads, TCRdb lists one record per CDR3 protein. Among roughly 200,000 distinct CDR3 sequences listed, approximately 10% were seen once. The sample here was PBMCs from the stem cell graft donor, taken from the stem cell graft. The origin of the receptors is a human donor who donated a stem cell graft to a child with acute lymphoblastic leukemia. The CDR3 runs from the conserved cysteine through the conserved F or W. Each record gives: D gene, clone size, V gene, J gene, CDR3 DNA, CDR3 protein. A D gene is named only where the DNA matches it firmly. For some rows the clone size is stated as once, few or many, or as a class when expanded; others skip it.

D: .; size: .; V: TRBV7-9; J: TRBJ2-1; DNA: TGTGCCAGCAACCAAGATCCGGGACACGGTAACAATGAGCAGTTCTTC; CDR3: CASNQDPGHGNNEQFF
D: TRBD1; size: .; V: TRBV12-3/TRBV12-4; J: TRBJ1-2; DNA: TGTGCCAGCAGTTTTCCTCCAGGGGGCTTTGGCTACACCTTC; CDR3: CASSFPPGGFGYTF
D: .; size: many; V: TRBV20-1; J: TRBJ2-3; DNA: TGCAGTGCTAGGTGGGGGGCAGATACGCAGTATTTT; CDR3: CSARWGADTQYF
D: .; size: .; V: TRBV30; J: TRBJ1-4; DNA: TGTGCCTGGAGTGTACAGGGTTCGGTGGGAAATGAAAAACTGTTTTTT; CDR3: CAWSVQGSVGNEKLFF
D: TRBD1; size: few; V: TRBV15; J: TRBJ2-5; DNA: TGTGCCACCAGCGGCCGGGACAGGATTGTGGAGACCCAGTACTTC; CDR3: CATSGRDRIVETQYF
D: .; size: few; V: TRBV20-1; J: TRBJ2-3; DNA: TGCAGTGCTAGACGCGGTGGCGCGGGGCTTGGCACAGATACGCAGTATTTT; CDR3: CSARRGGAGLGTDTQYF
D: TRBD1; size: .; V: TRBV20-1; J: TRBJ2-2; DNA: TGCAGTGCCTGGGACAGGGGGATCGGGGAGCTGTTTTTT; CDR3: CSAWDRGIGELFF
D: .; size: few; V: TRBV7-2; J: TRBJ1-3; DNA: TGTGCCAGCAGCTTAGGGGACCCCAGCTCTGGAAACACCATATATTTT; CDR3: CASSLGDPSSGNTIYF
D: TRBD2; size: many; V: TRBV9; J: TRBJ2-5; DNA: TGTGCCAGCAGCGTATTCAGCCTAGCGGGGGGGGAGACCCAGTACTTC; CDR3: CASSVFSLAGGETQYF
D: .; size: many; V: TRBV27; J: TRBJ2-3; DNA: TGTGCCAGCAGTTTAGTCCTGGCAGATACGCAGTATTTT; CDR3: CASSLVLADTQYF
D: .; size: many; V: TRBV19; J: TRBJ1-6; DNA: TGTGCCAGTAGTATTTTATTGGGGGCAAATTCACCCCTCCACTTT; CDR3: CASSILLGANSPLHF
D: TRBD1; size: .; V: TRBV7-8; J: TRBJ1-1; DNA: TGTGCCAGCAGCCACAGGGGAGGTGGCACTGAAGCTTTCTTT; CDR3: CASSHRGGGTEAFF
D: .; size: few; V: TRBV5-8; J: TRBJ1-5; DNA: TGTGCCAGCAGCCCGGGGGAAACTAGCAATCAGCCCCAGCATTTT; CDR3: CASSPGETSNQPQHF
D: .; size: .; V: TRBV6-5; J: TRBJ2-7; DNA: TGTGCCGTCCGGGACCGAACCTACGAGCAGTACTTC; CDR3: CAVRDRTYEQYF
D: .; size: few; V: TRBV15; J: TRBJ2-1; DNA: TGTGCCACCCAGCCGGCAGGCGTCTTGGATGAGCAGTTCTTC; CDR3: CATQPAGVLDEQFF
D: .; size: many; V: TRBV5-1; J: TRBJ1-3; DNA: TGCGCCAGCAGTAGGGAAGGGGGCTCTGGAAACACCATATATTTT; CDR3: CASSREGGSGNTIYF
D: TRBD2; size: .; V: TRBV9; J: TRBJ2-5; DNA: TGTGCCAGCAGCGTAGGGTTAGCGGGGGGGCAAGAGACCCAGTACTTC; CDR3: CASSVGLAGGQETQYF
D: .; size: .; V: TRBV24-1; J: TRBJ2-3; DNA: TGTGCCACCAGTGTAACAGGGACGGCAGATACGCAGTATTTT; CDR3: CATSVTGTADTQYF
D: TRBD2; size: .; V: TRBV6-1; J: TRBJ2-7; DNA: TGTGCCAGCAGGACTAGCGGGGGCCCCTACGAGCAGTACTTC; CDR3: CASRTSGGPYEQYF
D: .; size: .; V: TRBV9; J: TRBJ2-7; DNA: TGTGCCAGCAGCGCACCGGGGGGCTACCCAGCCTACGAGCAGTACTTC; CDR3: CASSAPGGYPAYEQYF
D: .; size: many; V: TRBV27; J: TRBJ2-7; DNA: TGTGCCAGCAGTCCCCGGAGCAGCCCCTCCTACGAGCAGTACTTC; CDR3: CASSPRSSPSYEQYF
D: .; size: .; V: TRBV3-1; J: TRBJ2-6; DNA: TGTGCCAGCAGCCAAAGCGATCTGGCGGCCAACGTCCTGACTTTC; CDR3: CASSQSDLAANVLTF
D: .; size: few; V: TRBV12-3/TRBV12-4; J: TRBJ1-1; DNA: TGTGCCAGCAGCCCCTTTTCTGTCATGAACACTGAAGCTTTCTTT; CDR3: CASSPFSVMNTEAFF
D: .; size: few; V: TRBV12-3/TRBV12-4; J: TRBJ2-7; DNA: TGTGCCAGCAGTCCACGACAGGACTCCTACGAGCAGTACTTC; CDR3: CASSPRQDSYEQYF
D: TRBD1; size: few; V: TRBV12-3/TRBV12-4; J: TRBJ2-7; DNA: TGTGCCAGCAGCGGGACAGCCCGCTACGAGCAGTACTTC; CDR3: CASSGTARYEQYF
D: .; size: few; V: TRBV5-1; J: TRBJ2-5; DNA: TGCGCCAGCAGCTTGGGGGGCGTCGTGGAGTACCAAGAGACCCAGTACTTC; CDR3: CASSLGGVVEYQETQYF
D: .; size: .; V: TRBV20-1; J: TRBJ2-2; DNA: TGCAGTCTAACGGGGCCCTCGAGAACCGGGGAGCTGTTTTTT; CDR3: CSLTGPSRTGELFF
D: TRBD1; size: many; V: TRBV7-9; J: TRBJ1-3; DNA: TGTGCCAGCAGCTCGGACAGGCCTTACTTCTCTGGAAACACCATATATTTT; CDR3: CASSSDRPYFSGNTIYF
D: .; size: few; V: TRBV5-1; J: TRBJ1-2; DNA: TGCGCCAGCAGCTTGGACGAACCGCGCTATGGCTACACCTTC; CDR3: CASSLDEPRYGYTF
D: .; size: many; V: TRBV5-4; J: TRBJ2-1; DNA: TGTGCCAGCAGCTTGGATCCAGGGGCATTTAATGAGCAGTTCTTC; CDR3: CASSLDPGAFNEQFF
D: .; size: few; V: TRBV6-1; J: TRBJ2-5; DNA: TGTGCCAGCAGTGAATACATCCGGGACTACCAAGAGACCCAGTACTTC; CDR3: CASSEYIRDYQETQYF
D: .; size: .; V: TRBV5-1; J: TRBJ2-7; DNA: TGCGCCAGCAGCCCGAGGAGGGGGGGCAGTTACGAGCAGTACTTC; CDR3: CASSPRRGGSYEQYF
D: .; size: .; V: TRBV5-5; J: TRBJ2-3; DNA: TGTGCCAGCAGCTTGGCATCGGTGCAGGGACGCACAGATACGCAGTATTTT; CDR3: CASSLASVQGRTDTQYF
D: .; size: few; V: TRBV12-3/TRBV12-4; J: TRBJ1-1; DNA: TGTGCCAGCAGTTTAACGGGTGGTGTGTCTGGAGCTTTCTTT; CDR3: CASSLTGGVSGAFF
D: TRBD2; size: .; V: TRBV27; J: TRBJ2-3; DNA: TGTGCCAGCAGTCCCCTAGCGGGGGGAATGACAACAGATACGCAGTATTTT; CDR3: CASSPLAGGMTTDTQYF
D: .; size: many; V: TRBV27; J: TRBJ2-7; DNA: TGTGCCAGCAGTTTAGGATGGGGGACGGCGGCGATGTACTTC; CDR3: CASSLGWGTAAMYF
D: .; size: .; V: TRBV12-3/TRBV12-4; J: TRBJ2-7; DNA: TGTGCCAGCAGTTTAGATCTGGACCGATCCTACGAGCAGTACTTC; CDR3: CASSLDLDRSYEQYF
D: .; size: .; V: TRBV5-5; J: TRBJ1-1; DNA: TGTGCCAGCAGCCCTCTCCTTGGAGACACTGAAGCTTTCTTT; CDR3: CASSPLLGDTEAFF
D: .; size: few; V: TRBV30; J: TRBJ1-1; DNA: TGTGCCTGGAGTGGGGCTTTGAACACTGAAGCTTTCTTT; CDR3: CAWSGALNTEAFF
D: .; size: .; V: TRBV2; J: TRBJ2-5; DNA: TGTGCCAGCACCCCGCTAAGAAAAGAGACCCAGTACTTC; CDR3: CASTPLRKETQYF
D: .; size: .; V: TRBV25-1; J: TRBJ1-2; DNA: TGTGCCAGCAGTGCCCAGCACAGTGCCCTCTTCTATGGCTACACCTTC; CDR3: CASSAQHSALFYGYTF
D: .; size: many; V: TRBV5-1; J: TRBJ2-7; DNA: TGCGCCAGCAGCAGCCTGTTCAGTAACGAGCAGTACTTC; CDR3: CASSSLFSNEQYF
D: TRBD2; size: many; V: TRBV5-1; J: TRBJ2-3; DNA: TGCGCCAGCGGATACCGGGGGGGAGGCACAGATACGCAGTATTTT; CDR3: CASGYRGGGTDTQYF
D: TRBD1; size: few; V: TRBV7-2; J: TRBJ2-1; DNA: TGTGCCAGCACCTCCTCCGCCGGGACAGGGGGCTACAATGAGCAGTTCTTC; CDR3: CASTSSAGTGGYNEQFF
D: TRBD2; size: many; V: TRBV7-9; J: TRBJ2-1; DNA: TGTGCCAGCAGCTCCAACCCGACTAGCGGGGGGGATGAGCAGTTCTTC; CDR3: CASSSNPTSGGDEQFF
D: TRBD1; size: few; V: TRBV5-1; J: TRBJ2-7; DNA: TGCGCCAGCAGCTTGGCTCCCGGACAGGGATCCGAGCAGTACTTC; CDR3: CASSLAPGQGSEQYF
D: .; size: .; V: TRBV10-3; J: TRBJ2-5; DNA: TGTGCCATCAGTGATCCTACACAGGGGACTAACGCCGGGACCCAGTACTTC; CDR3: CAISDPTQGTNAGTQYF
D: TRBD2; size: .; V: TRBV7-2; J: TRBJ2-3; DNA: TGTGCCAGCAGCTTACCTAGCGGGGGCCCTAGCACAGATACGCAGTATTTT; CDR3: CASSLPSGGPSTDTQYF
D: .; size: many; V: TRBV6-5; J: TRBJ1-1; DNA: TGTGCCAGCAGTTACGGTGGAGGGGGAAACACTGAAGCTTTCTTT; CDR3: CASSYGGGGNTEAFF
D: TRBD1; size: many; V: TRBV5-1; J: TRBJ2-5; DNA: TGCGCCAGCAGCCTAGGGACAGGGGAAGAAGAGACCCAGTACTTC; CDR3: CASSLGTGEEETQYF
D: .; size: many; V: TRBV3-1; J: TRBJ2-2; DNA: TGTGCCAGCAGCCAAGGCTACGGCGGGGAGCTGTTTTTT; CDR3: CASSQGYGGELFF
D: .; size: few; V: TRBV29-1; J: TRBJ1-3; DNA: TGCAGCGTTGAAGTAGGGCCCCAGGCTGGAAACACCATATATTTT; CDR3: CSVEVGPQAGNTIYF
D: .; size: many; V: TRBV2; J: TRBJ2-1; DNA: TGTGCCAGCAGTGAGTGGCGGGGCCAGGGAGGTGAGCAGTTCTTC; CDR3: CASSEWRGQGGEQFF
D: TRBD1; size: few; V: TRBV29-1; J: TRBJ1-2; DNA: TGCAGCGCCGACGGGACAGGAATTTATGGCTACACCTTC; CDR3: CSADGTGIYGYTF
D: TRBD1; size: few; V: TRBV5-4; J: TRBJ1-2; DNA: TGTGCCAGCAGCCCTGGCGGGCAGGGGGCGGCCTATGGCTACACCTTC; CDR3: CASSPGGQGAAYGYTF